This record covers a single TCR beta chain. Its specificity is unknown. Specified treatment: oral pan-JAK inhibitor, 5-10 mg twice daily. The germline V and J ends were trimmed by 0 bases and 9 bases, with 15 bases remaining between them. CDR3 length equals 15 residues. The germline V gene has CDR1 MGHDK and CDR2 SYGVNS. The source of the sample is a study of CD8+ T cells in alopecia areata. Study outcomes and limitations: In lesional scalp, particularly from alopecia totalis/universalis, clonality was higher than in normal scalp. There were many expanded lesional clones persisting in scalp and blood during tofacitinib.

RNA was extracted and reverse transcribed into cDNA as the sequencing template. Measured with immunoSEQ multiplex PCR; TCRdb has only the in-frame clones, and not every one. Of roughly 70,000 clones in the sample, over 25% were seen once. The receptor was derived from a human donor with alopecia areata. The chain joins TRBV25-1 to TRBJ2-1, with D hard to call. The source material was CD8+ T cells sorted from blood, sampled at week 4, from a patient treated with tofacitinib. CDR3 DNA: TGTGCCAGCAGTGAATATCTCACAGCTACTTCTGAGCAGTTCTTC. Translating gives CASSEYLTATSEQFF.